This TCR beta chain was captured by sequencing in a study of CD8+ T cells in alopecia areata. Remarks on this clone: The antigen remains undetermined.

In each case, RNA was isolated and then reverse transcribed into cDNA as the sequencing template. Sequencing used immunoSEQ multiplex PCR; TCRdb keeps in-frame clones, though not all of them. The sample lists 100,000 to 150,000 clones, approximately 49% occurring once. Peripheral blood samples and lesional scalp punch biopsies were obtained from alopecia areata patients. Germline-derived CDR1 and CDR2 are SGDLS and YYNGEE. V was clipped by 3 bases and J by 11 bases, with 20 bases between them. This CDR3 spans 14 amino acids. Study-level points and caveats: Mice showed TCR sharing more clearly than patients did, possibly owing to HLA.

The chain couples TRBV9 to TRBJ1-2; TRBD1 might be the D (6 bases). Here the sequenced sample was CD8+ T cells sorted from blood, taken at week 0. This TCR came from a human donor with alopecia areata. DNA for the CDR3: TGTGCCAGCAGCGGTACCCAGGACAGCATTGGGTACACCTTC. Amino acids: CASSGTQDSIGYTF.